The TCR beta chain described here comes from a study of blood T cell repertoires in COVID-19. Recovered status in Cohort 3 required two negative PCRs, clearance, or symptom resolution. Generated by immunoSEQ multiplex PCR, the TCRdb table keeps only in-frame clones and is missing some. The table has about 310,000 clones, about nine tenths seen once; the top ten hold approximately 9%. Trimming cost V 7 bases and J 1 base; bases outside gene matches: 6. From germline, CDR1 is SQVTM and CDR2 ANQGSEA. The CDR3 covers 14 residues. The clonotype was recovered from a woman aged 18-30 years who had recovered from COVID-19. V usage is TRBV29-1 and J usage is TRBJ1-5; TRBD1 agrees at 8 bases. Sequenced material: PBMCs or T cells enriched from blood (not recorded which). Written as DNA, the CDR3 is TGCAGCGCCAAAGGGACAGGAAGCAATCAGCCCCAGCATTTT. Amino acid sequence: CSAKGTGSNQPQHF.